This T cell receptor (beta chain) was profiled in a study of cytomegalovirus exposure and HLA in healthy donors. Study conclusions and caveats: The availability of immune exposure information extended only to CMV serostatus. A later analysis linked roughly 17,000 TCR beta sequences to HLA alleles at 0.05 false discovery rate.

This CDR3 is built from 14 residues. V shed 5 bases, J shed 7 bases, and the junction held 4 bases outside the gene matches. CDR1 and CDR2 (germline): PRHDT, FYEKMQ (reference sequence). On this clone itself: Its specificity is not known.

The PCR employed 60 Vbeta primers together with 13 Jbeta primers. Repertoires were generated with immunoSEQ multiplex PCR, while TCRdb's copy carries only in-frame clones and drops some. The table shows 120,000 to 150,000 clones, with roughly 79% occurring only once. The V gene is TRBV13, the J gene TRBJ2-5, with 13 bases identical to TRBD2. Specimen: PBMCs. This TCR was sampled from a woman between 35 and 50 years old in good health and CMV-seropositive. CDR3 in amino acids: CASSQGLAGATQYF. CDR3 DNA: TGTGCCAGCAGCCAAGGACTAGCGGGGGCGACCCAGTACTTC.